Below, 20 T cell receptor beta chains from the same sample are listed, as sequenced in a study of blood T cells in healthy people across ages. Then a second PCR, running roughly 6 to 12 cycles, was carried out with a sample-barcoded 5' primer and a J-beta primer mix. TCRdb independently ran MiXCR on the 5' RACE reads; one entry per CDR3 protein. The sample has about 1.1 million distinct CDR3 sequences; 35% to 40% are singletons. The sequenced sample consisted of blood. These receptors were collected from a man between 18 and 29 years old in good health.

Notes on this clonotype: At one end the junction does not follow the germline gene, possibly because of a read error. The chain employs TRBV10-3 and TRBJ1-4; TRBD1 matches 8 bases. The CDR3 covers 13 residues. Germline-derived CDR1 and CDR2 are ENHRY and SYGVKD. CDR3 bases: TGTGCCGTCAGGGGACAGGTGAATGAAAAACTGTTTTTT. Its translation: CAVRGQVNEKLFF.

In this sample, this clonotype turned up a few times. The genes are TRBV10-3 and TRBJ1-2; TRBD1 agrees at 7 bases. The CDR3 sequence is 16 residues long. The germline V gene has CDR1 ENHRY and CDR2 SYGVKD. The trim removed 0 bases at V and 0 bases at J, leaving 4 bases unmatched. CDR3 sequence (DNA): TGTGCCATCAGTGAGTCCGCCGACAGGGCTAACTATGGCTACACCTTC. Translation gives CAISESADRANYGYTF.

The V call is TRBV4-1, the J call TRBJ2-7, with D possibly TRBD1 on 6 matching bases. Deletions cut 3 bases from V and 10 bases from J, with 28 bases between. The CDR3 contains 17 residues. CDR1 is MGHRA and CDR2 is YSYEKL in the germline V gene. The CDR3 is CASSHTGTFVGENEQYF. CDR3 nucleotide sequence: TGCGCCAGCAGCCACACCGGGACATTTGTTGGGGAAAATGAACAGTACTTC.

This clonotype was detected many times. The chain is built from TRBV20-1 and TRBJ2-1, with D possibly matching TRBD2 (5 bases). This CDR3 contains 16 residues. Germline CDR1 DFQATT, CDR2 SNEGSKA (reference sequence). Deletions cut 0 bases from V and 6 bases from J, with 18 bases between. CDR3 DNA sequence: TGCAGTGCTAGAGATCTGGTTAGCGCGGAGACCAATGAGCAGTTCTTC. Its translation is CSARDLVSAETNEQFF.

The rearrangement uses TRBV7-9 and TRBJ1-2, with D unresolved. The CDR3 spans 17 residues. Per germline, CDR1 SEHNR and CDR2 FQNEAQ (reference sequence). The V end was cut by 3 bases, the J end by 4 bases, with 21 bases between. CDR3 region: CASSFRPRTGSAYGYTF. CDR3 nucleotides: TGTGCCAGCAGCTTCAGACCGCGAACTGGGTCGGCCTATGGCTACACCTTC.

V usage is TRBV6-6 and J usage is TRBJ1-5; D call uncertain. Trimming shortened V by 2 bases and J by 15 bases, and 20 bases separated the two germline ends. The CDR3 totals 14 residues. CDR1 and CDR2 from the germline V gene are MNHNY and SVGAGI (reference sequence). The CDR3 loop reads CASSYATVRPKGHF. CDR3 nucleotide sequence: TGTGCCAGCAGTTACGCCACGGTTAGGCCAAAGGGGCATTTT.

The V call is TRBV7-2, the J call TRBJ1-1; D gene ambiguous. The CDR3 sequence is 15 residues long. Per germline, CDR1 SGHTA and CDR2 FQGNSA. Deletions cut 0 bases from V and 1 base from J, with 9 bases between. CDR3 in amino acids: CASSLASSPNTEAFF. As DNA, the CDR3 is TGTGCCAGCAGCTTAGCTTCATCACCGAACACTGAAGCTTTCTTT.

This chain links TRBV7-9 with TRBJ1-1; a weak D match, TRBD1 (6 bases). Trimming stripped 7 bases from V and 3 bases from J, with 18 bases between. The CDR3 has 15 amino acids. Germline-derived CDR1 and CDR2 are SEHNR and FQNEAQ (reference sequence). CDR3 protein: CASTQKPGQDTEAFF. Here the CDR3 DNA reads TGTGCCAGCACCCAAAAACCGGGACAAGACACTGAAGCTTTCTTT.

Comment on this clonotype: The germline gene is not matched at one end of the junction; a read error may be the cause. The chain uses TRBV12-3 or TRBV12-4 and TRBJ2-3; 9 bases match TRBD2. The CDR3 is made up of 14 amino acids. CDR3: CASSSTSGADTEYF. CDR3 bases: TGTGCCAGCAGTTCGACTAGCGGAGCAGATACGGAGTATTTT.

The table lists this clonotype with a few counts. This chain links TRBV12-3 or TRBV12-4 with TRBJ1-2, with 8 bases that match TRBD1. Trimming cost V 3 bases and J 6 bases; bases outside gene matches: 3. CDR3 length equals 13 residues. CDR3 coding DNA: TGTGCCAGCAGTTTCTCGACAGGGGATGGCTACACCTTC. It codes for CASSFSTGDGYTF.

The chain couples TRBV9 to TRBJ2-3, with D unresolved. The germline CDR1 and CDR2 sequences are SGDLS and YYNGEE. The CDR3 runs to 15 residues. V was pared by 2 bases and J by 0 bases, with 10 bases between. CDR3: CASSVSNESTDTQYF. The CDR3 DNA reads TGTGCCAGCAGCGTGTCAAACGAGAGCACAGATACGCAGTATTTT.

This clonotype turned up a few times. The CDR3 loop is CATAGDHGYTF. The CDR3 DNA is TGTGCCACCGCAGGGGATCATGGCTACACCTTC. The V gene is TRBV2, the J gene TRBJ1-2, with a possible D match to TRBD1 (6 bases). Germline CDR1 is SNHLY and CDR2 is FYNNEI. V was shortened by 10 bases and J by 6 bases, with 12 bases between the two germline ends. The CDR3 extends over 11 amino acids.

The chain has TRBV5-1 and TRBJ2-2; TRBD1 agrees at 7 bases. V was clipped by 7 bases and J by 2 bases; unmatched bases: 8. The CDR3 loop spans 15 amino acids. Germline-derived CDR1 and CDR2 are SGHRS and YFSETQ. CDR3 nucleotides: TGCGCCAGCGGTCCGGAAGGGGGCAACACCGGGGAGCTGTTTTTT. Its translation is CASGPEGGNTGELFF.

This clonotype occurred a few times. The chain employs TRBV28 and TRBJ1-1; D not certain. CDR1 MDHEN and CDR2 SYDVKM come from the germline V gene. CDR3 length: 12 residues. V lost 4 bases and J lost 1, with 4 bases in between. The CDR3 nucleotides are TGTGCCAGCAGTTCTTGGAACACTGAAGCTTTCTTT. Amino acids: CASSSWNTEAFF.

The J gene is TRBJ2-1, the V gene TRBV6-6; TRBD1 matches at 7 bases. J lost 14 bases, V lost 6 bases, and 4 bases had no gene match. CDR1 and CDR2 (germline): MNHNY, SVGAGI (reference sequence). The CDR3 runs to 10 residues. The CDR3 is CASRTDREFF. CDR3 coding DNA: TGTGCCAGCAGGACAGACAGGGAGTTCTTC.

This clonotype was seen a few times. The chain recombines TRBV20-1 with TRBJ2-2; D may be TRBD1 or TRBD2 (5 bases each). From germline, CDR1 is DFQATT and CDR2 SNEGSKA (reference sequence). The CDR3 is made up of 15 amino acids. Trimming cost V 0 bases and J 7 bases, with 15 bases left between them. The CDR3 region is CSARDTQRDVGELFF. The CDR3 bases are TGCAGTGCTAGAGATACGCAAAGGGACGTCGGGGAGCTGTTTTTT.

The chain uses TRBV29-1 and TRBJ1-2, with 7 bases fitting TRBD1. The CDR3 is made up of 11 amino acids. V trimming: 6 bases; J trimming: 3 bases; junction bases outside the gene matches: 1. The germline gives CDR1 SQVTM, CDR2 ANQGSEA. As DNA, the CDR3 is TGCAGCGTCGACAGGGACTATGGCTACACCTTC. It encodes CSVDRDYGYTF. The full variable domain, with the rest looked up from reference TRBV29-1 and TRBJ1-2, is SAVISQKPSRDICQRGTSLTIQCQVDSQVTMMFWYRQQPGQSLTLIATANQGSEATYESGFVIDKFPISRPNLTFSTLTVSNMSPEDSSIYLCSVDRDYGYTFGSGTRLTVV.

This clonotype was observed a few times. The CDR3 DNA reads TGTGCCAGCAGTTACCTCGGGACTAGCGGGGGAGACAATGAGCAGTTCTTC. It is translated as CASSYLGTSGGDNEQFF. The rearrangement uses TRBV6-5 and TRBJ2-1; TRBD2 aligns across 14 bases. The CDR3 extends over 17 amino acids. V lost 2 bases and J lost 5; bases outside the gene matches: 5. The germline V gene encodes CDR1 MNHEY and CDR2 SVGAGI.

The chain combines TRBV24-1 with TRBJ2-1, with 12 bases identical to TRBD2. CDR1 and CDR2 (germline): KGHDR, SFDVKD. The CDR3 runs to 18 residues. The trim removed 3 bases at V and 9 bases at J, leaving 14 bases unmatched. CDR3 bases: TGTGCCACCAGTGATGGGAGACTAGCGGGGGTTCATTTTGGTGAGCAGTTCTTC. Amino acids: CATSDGRLAGVHFGEQFF.

This clonotype appeared a few times. The chain recombines TRBV3-1 with TRBJ1-1; D is unresolved. The CDR3 has 12 residues. V lost 3 bases and J lost 5, with 7 bases in between. In germline, CDR1 is LGHDT, CDR2 YNNKEL (reference sequence). This chain's CDR3 is CASSQSATEAFF. The DNA for the CDR3 is TGTGCCAGCAGCCAGTCCGCAACTGAAGCTTTCTTT.